The 25 T cell receptor beta chains reported below all come from one sample, sequenced in a study of T cells in Graves' hyperthyroidism and ophthalmopathy. RNA transcripts yielded amplified TCR beta CDR3 regions. An initial round of RT-PCR targeting the TCR CDR3 relied on the HTBI primer set. One entry per CDR3 protein results from TCRdb running MiXCR on the multiplex PCR reads. Of some 460,000 distinct CDR3 sequences in the sample, 15% to 18% are singletons; the top ten hold 14%. The sequenced sample consisted of blood. These receptors were collected from a woman between 18 and 29 years old with Graves' hyperthyroidism.

This clonotype has ten or more counts. This chain uses TRBV4-2 with TRBJ2-7, with D tentatively TRBD2 (7 bases). Germline CDR1 LGHNA, CDR2 YNFKEQ. The CDR3 is 15 residues long. The V end lost 4 bases, the J end lost 2 bases, and 15 bases lay between the germline ends. The CDR3 protein is CASSPQGGGAYEQYF. CDR3 nucleotides: TGTGCCAGCAGCCCGCAGGGAGGGGGGGCCTACGAGCAGTACTTC.

At least ten counts were recorded for this clonotype. This chain links TRBV28 with TRBJ1-1, with TRBD1 identical over 9 bases. The J segment lost 4 bases and the V segment lost 5 bases, leaving 8 bases of the junction unmatched. Germline V gives CDR1 MDHEN, CDR2 SYDVKM. This CDR3 contains 15 residues. In nucleotides, the CDR3 is TGTGCCAGCAGTCGTTTACAGGGGGCGTTCACTGAAGCTTTCTTT. Translation: CASSRLQGAFTEAFF.

This clonotype was counted between two and nine times. The rearrangement uses TRBV3-1 and TRBJ2-1; 10 bases align to TRBD2. The V and J ends lost 4 bases and 4 bases, in that order; junction bases with no gene match: 7. Germline lookup yields CDR1 LGHDT and CDR2 YNNKEL (reference sequence). The CDR3 contains 16 residues. The DNA of the CDR3 is TGTGCCAGCAGCCCCGGACTAGCGGTTATATACAATGAGCAGTTCTTC. Translating it yields CASSPGLAVIYNEQFF.

This clonotype was detected many times. This sequence joins TRBV12-3 or TRBV12-4 and TRBJ1-2; D might be TRBD1 (5 bases). The CDR3 covers 15 residues. V was trimmed by 4 bases and J by 8 bases, leaving 20 bases between them. CDR3 amino acids: CASSSSPSGGGGYTF. The CDR3 region has the DNA TGTGCCAGCAGTTCCTCCCCGTCGGGGGGGGGAGGCTACACCTTC.

This chain joins TRBV6-2 or TRBV6-3 and TRBJ2-3; weak D call: TRBD2 (5 bases). There are 14 residues in the CDR3. Trimming cost V 5 bases and J 4 bases, with 13 bases left between them. Per germline, CDR1 MNHEY and CDR2 SVGEGT. The DNA of the CDR3 is TGTGCCAGCAGTATCGGAGGTTGGGCAGATACGCAGTATTTT. It codes for CASSIGGWADTQYF.

In this sample, this clonotype turned up many times. This rearrangement joins TRBV7-2 to TRBJ2-3, with D possibly being TRBD2 (6 bases). V lost 1 base to trimming and J lost 3 bases, with 8 bases between them. This CDR3 has 14 residues. Germline values: CDR1 SGHTA, CDR2 FQGNSA. In DNA form, the CDR3 reads TGTGCCAGCAGCTTAGATCTAGCGACAGATACGCAGTATTTT. Protein sequence: CASSLDLATDTQYF.

There are many counts of this clonotype. The V call is TRBV20-1, the J call TRBJ2-5; perhaps TRBD2 as D (6 bases). The CDR3 contains 17 residues. Germline V CDR1 and CDR2: DFQATT, SNEGSKA (reference sequence). Trimming left V 0 bases short and J 5 bases short, with 22 bases between. CDR3 DNA sequence: TGCAGTGCTAGAGATCGGGATAGCGGAATATTACAGGAGACCCAGTACTTC. Translated: CSARDRDSGILQETQYF.

At least ten counts were recorded for this clonotype. V gene TRBV15 combines with J gene TRBJ1-4, with TRBD1 identical over 7 bases. Per germline, CDR1 LNHNV and CDR2 YYDKDF (reference sequence). V lost 2 bases, J lost 1 base, and 7 bases stayed unmatched. The CDR3 is 17 residues long. CDR3 sequence reads: CATSRPIRGRTNEKLFF. CDR3 nucleotides: TGTGCCACCAGCAGACCAATCAGGGGGAGAACTAATGAAAAACTGTTTTTT.

This clonotype was picked up many times. The chain is built from TRBV20-1 and TRBJ2-5; D gene unclear. CDR3 length equals 14 residues. V gave up 6 bases and J gave up 0 bases, with 14 bases separating them. Looked up from germline, CDR1 is DFQATT and CDR2 is SNEGSKA (reference sequence). CDR3 region: CSAKAPHNQETQYF. Here the CDR3 DNA reads TGCAGTGCCAAGGCCCCCCACAACCAAGAGACCCAGTACTTC.

This clonotype was detected a few times. The chain uses TRBV5-5 and TRBJ2-3; 8 bases map to TRBD1. The CDR3 length is 15 residues. V shed 4 bases and J 2 bases; nucleotides not matched to a gene: 6. Per the germline V gene, CDR1 is SGHKS and CDR2 is YYEKEE (reference sequence). CDR3 region: CASSPGGMITDTQYF. CDR3 nucleotides: TGTGCCAGCAGCCCAGGGGGCATGATCACAGATACGCAGTATTTT.

The chain couples TRBV12-3 or TRBV12-4 to TRBJ1-4, with TRBD1 matching over 7 bases. CDR3 length: 15 amino acids. V gave up 7 bases and J gave up 5 bases; unmatched junction bases: 10. The CDR3 region has the DNA TGTGCCAGCATCCGCCGGGACAGCTTGAATGAAAAACTGTTTTTT. Its protein is CASIRRDSLNEKLFF.

This clonotype appeared many times. The CDR3 reads CASSVGVRGLMDEAFF. As DNA, the CDR3 is TGTGCCAGCAGCGTAGGGGTGAGGGGGCTAATGGATGAAGCTTTCTTT. The rearrangement joins TRBV9 to TRBJ1-1; 7 nucleotides match TRBD1. Germline assignment: CDR1 SGDLS and CDR2 YYNGEE. The CDR3 totals 16 residues. V was clipped by 0 bases and J by 7 bases; unmatched bases: 12.

This clonotype was seen repeatedly, ten times or more. This chain uses TRBV12-3 or TRBV12-4 with TRBJ2-7; 9 nucleotides agree with TRBD1. V dropped 6 bases and J dropped 5; count of bases not matched to a gene: 2. This CDR3 is 12 amino acids long. DNA for the CDR3: TGTGCCAGCAGGGACAGGGGCGACGAGCAGTACTTC. Its translation: CASRDRGDEQYF.

The chain uses TRBV29-1 and TRBJ1-1, with 12 bases that match TRBD1. CDR1 SQVTM and CDR2 ANQGSEA come from the germline V gene. This CDR3 contains 14 residues. V dropped 2 bases and J dropped 10; count of bases not matched to a gene: 8. DNA for the CDR3: TGCAGCGTTGAATCCCGGGACAGGGGGCAAGTAGCTTTCTTT. It yields the protein CSVESRDRGQVAFF.

This clonotype was picked up a small number of times. The CDR3 spells CASSPAGVAKNIQYF. CDR3 sequence (DNA): TGTGCCAGTAGCCCTGCCGGGGTAGCCAAAAACATTCAGTACTTC. The gene calls are TRBV19 and TRBJ2-4, with TRBD2 as a possible D gene (5 bases). In germline, CDR1 is LNHDA, CDR2 SQIVND (reference sequence). The CDR3 is made up of 15 amino acids. V was shortened by 6 bases and J by 0 bases, with 12 bases between the two germline ends.

This clonotype came up many times. This chain uses TRBV27 with TRBJ2-1; the match to TRBD2 covers 9 bases. This CDR3 is 15 amino acids long. V shed 9 bases and J 6 bases; nucleotides not matched to a gene: 12. CDR1 and CDR2 from the germline V gene are MNHEY and SMNVEV (reference sequence). The CDR3 bases are TGTGCCAGTAAGACCGGGACTAGCTCCCCCAATGAGCAGTTCTTC. Its translation is CASKTGTSSPNEQFF.

This clonotype was detected ten times or more. The chain carries TRBV20-1 and TRBJ1-5, with TRBD1 as a possible D gene (5 bases). Between the trimmed V and J ends, which lost 0 bases and 4 bases, there was a span of 10 bases. CDR3 size: 14 residues. Germline-derived CDR1 and CDR2 are DFQATT and SNEGSKA (reference sequence). The CDR3 reads CSARDGARNQPQHF. The CDR3 bases are TGCAGTGCTAGAGATGGGGCTCGTAATCAGCCCCAGCATTTT.

This clonotype appeared a few times. The rearrangement joins TRBV19 to TRBJ1-6; a weak D match, TRBD1 (5 bases). Per the germline V gene, CDR1 is LNHDA and CDR2 is SQIVND (reference sequence). The CDR3 spans 16 residues. The V end lost 5 bases, the J end lost 0 bases, and 11 bases lay between the germline ends. The CDR3 DNA reads as TGTGCCAGTAGTCCGGGACCAAGCTCCTATAATTCACCCCTCCACTTT. It yields the protein CASSPGPSSYNSPLHF. Variable domain in full (rest from reference TRBV19 and TRBJ1-6): DGGITQSPKYLFRKEGQNVTLSCEQNLNHDAMYWYRQDPGQGLRLIYYSQIVNDFQKGDIAEGYSVSREKKESFPLTVTSAQKNPTAFYLCASSPGPSSYNSPLHFGNGTRLTVT.

This clonotype was observed a few times. CDR3 sequence reads: CASSQVQGRHTEAFF. In nucleotides, the CDR3 is TGTGCCAGCAGCCAAGTACAGGGGCGGCACACTGAAGCTTTCTTT. The rearrangement joins TRBV14 to TRBJ1-1; 7 bases line up with TRBD1. Germline loops: CDR1 SGHDN, CDR2 FVKESK. The junction had 5 bases not matched to a gene; V was cut back by 1 base and J by 3 bases. This CDR3 comprises 15 residues.

This clonotype showed up many times. The V and J genes are TRBV7-9 and TRBJ2-5; no definite D call. The CDR3 loop spans 12 amino acids. Trimming removed 2 bases at V and 3 bases at J, with 4 bases between. Per the germline V gene, CDR1 is SEHNR and CDR2 is FQNEAQ (reference sequence). The CDR3 bases are TGTGCCAGCAGCTTACAGGAAGAGACCCAGTACTTC. Protein sequence: CASSLQEETQYF. The variable domain in full, with the rest retrieved from reference TRBV7-9 and TRBJ2-5, is DTGVSQNPRHKITKRGQNVTFRCDPISEHNRLYWYRQTLGQGPEFLTYFQNEAQLEKSRLLSDRFSAERPKGSFSTLEIQRTEQGDSAMYLCASSLQEETQYFGPGTRLLVL.

This clonotype has a count of ten or more. At one boundary the junction diverges from the germline segment, which might be a read error. This chain links TRBV2 with TRBJ1-4, with a possible D match to TRBD1 (5 bases). This CDR3 contains 14 residues. Germline V gives CDR1 SNHLY, CDR2 FYNNEI. CDR3 nucleotides: TGTGCCAGCAGCGAAGGGGCACGAGCTGAAAAACTGTTTTTT. This encodes CASSEGARAEKLFF. Combining the CDR3 with reference TRBV2 and TRBJ1-4 gives the whole variable domain EPEVTQTPSHQVTQMGQEVILRCVPISNHLYFYWYRQILGQKVEFLVSFYNNEISEKSEIFDDQFSVERPDGSNFTLKIRSTKLEDSAMYFCASSEGARAEKLFFGSGTQLSVL.

This chain connects TRBV29-1 to TRBJ2-7, with TRBD2 identical over 7 bases. This CDR3 has 12 amino acids. J lost 9 bases, V lost 3 bases, and 8 bases had no gene match. CDR1 is SQVTM, CDR2 ANQGSEA, per germline. DNA for the CDR3: TGCAGCGTTGAGGTAAGCGGGGCACGGCAGTACTTC. It specifies CSVEVSGARQYF.

The table lists this clonotype with a few counts. A much larger clone differs from this one at a single base, so this may be a read error. This chain connects TRBV20-1 to TRBJ2-3; maybe TRBD2 (7 bases). Germline CDR1 and CDR2: DFQATT and SNEGSKA (reference sequence). The V gene lost 5 bases and the J gene lost 2 bases, with 14 bases spanning the gap. CDR3 length: 14 amino acids. The DNA for the CDR3 is TGCAGTGCTCCACAGGGAGGGGCCACAGATACGCAGTATTTT. Protein sequence: CSAPQGGATDTQYF.

This clonotype was detected many times. The chain joins TRBV12-3 or TRBV12-4 to TRBJ2-5, with 7 bases matching TRBD1. CDR3 length equals 14 residues. J was trimmed by 5 bases and V by 6 bases; bases with no gene match: 9. CDR3 DNA sequence: TGTGCCAGCAGCCAACAGGGGAAGGGGGAGACCCAGTACTTC. This gives the protein CASSQQGKGETQYF.

The chain employs TRBV19 and TRBJ2-7; D tentatively fits TRBD1 or TRBD2 (5 bases each). Between the trimmed V and J ends, which lost 4 bases and 2 bases, there was a span of 9 bases. The CDR3 has 13 residues. The germline gives CDR1 LNHDA, CDR2 SQIVND (reference sequence). This CDR3 reads CASSNGAAYEQYF. In DNA form, the CDR3 reads TGTGCCAGTAGTAACGGGGCCGCCTACGAGCAGTACTTC.